The present T cell receptor (beta chain) was sequenced within a study of vaccination and CD4 T cells after COVID-19. Study information: A vaccine, either BNT162b2 or mRNA-1273, was given to participants in two doses.

As concerns this clonotype: Its target is unknown.

The CDR3 runs to 12 residues. Germline V gene lookup returns CDR1 SNHLY and CDR2 FYNNEI. Trimming removed 8 bases at V and 5 bases at J, with 13 bases between. Oncomine TCR Beta short-read sequencing was applied to DNA from cultured CD4+ T cells. TCRdb reprocessed the PCR reads with MiXCR, giving one entry per CDR3 protein. The sample carries approximately 20,000 distinct CDR3 sequences, 70% recorded once. Treatment: roughly ten-day PBMC culture with coronavirus spike peptide pools or control peptides (ViraFEST assay). This TCR came from a human donor who had recovered from COVID-19. The rearrangement uses TRBV2 and TRBJ2-7; D is undetermined. Input material: CD4+ T cells from blood, cultured in vitro. The CDR3 DNA reads as TGTGCCAGCGGACCACAATTAAACGAGCAGTACTTC. This codes for CASGPQLNEQYF. The full variable domain, rest sourced from reference TRBV2 and TRBJ2-7, is EPEVTQTPSHQVTQMGQEVILRCVPISNHLYFYWYRQILGQKVEFLVSFYNNEISEKSEIFDDQFSVERPDGSNFTLKIRSTKLEDSAMYFCASGPQLNEQYFGPGTRLTVT.